This T cell receptor beta chain comes out of a study of T cell repertoires in cytomegalovirus infection. Turning to the study itself: As its CMV epitopes, the study selected recently identified HLA-C-restricted and well-studied HLA-B-restricted targets. Study-level findings and limits: Adding up the frequency of public TCR beta families identified people who carried CMV plus the relevant HLA.

Using its own MiXCR run on the reads, TCRdb lists one record per CDR3 protein. The data show about 280,000 distinct CDR3 sequences, around 20% seen once. In this sample, this clonotype turned up many times. Its target is not known. The CDR3 is 18 residues long. Germline assignment: CDR1 LNHDA and CDR2 SQIVND (reference sequence). V lost 1 base and J lost 0; bases outside the gene matches: 6. The source was cultured PBMCs, collected from culture after CMV antigen stimulation. The chain recombines TRBV19 with TRBJ2-1, with 10 bases identical to TRBD2. This clonotype originated in a human donor in good health (CMV status not recorded). Some clones in this sample may be carry-over from other donors' samples. CDR3 loop: CASSIGRTSGASYNEQFF. Here the CDR3 DNA reads TGTGCCAGTAGTATAGGGAGGACTAGCGGAGCCTCCTACAATGAGCAGTTCTTC.